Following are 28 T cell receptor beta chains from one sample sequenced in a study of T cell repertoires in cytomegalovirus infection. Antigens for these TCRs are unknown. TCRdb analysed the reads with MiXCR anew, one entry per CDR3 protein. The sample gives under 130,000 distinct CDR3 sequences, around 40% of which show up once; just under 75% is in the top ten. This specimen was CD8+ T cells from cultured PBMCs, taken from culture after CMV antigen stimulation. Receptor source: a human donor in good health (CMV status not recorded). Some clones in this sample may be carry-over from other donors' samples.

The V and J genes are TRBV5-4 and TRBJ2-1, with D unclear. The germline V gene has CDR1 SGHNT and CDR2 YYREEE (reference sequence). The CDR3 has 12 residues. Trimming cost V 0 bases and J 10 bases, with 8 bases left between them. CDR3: CASSLASGEQFF. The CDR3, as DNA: TGTGCCAGCAGCTTGGCCTCAGGAGAGCAGTTCTTC.

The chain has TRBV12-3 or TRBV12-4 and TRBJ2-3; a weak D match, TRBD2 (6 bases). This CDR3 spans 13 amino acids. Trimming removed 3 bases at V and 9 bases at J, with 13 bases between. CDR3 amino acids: CASSFVSRETQYF. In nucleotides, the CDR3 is TGTGCCAGCAGTTTTGTGTCGCGGGAAACGCAGTATTTT.

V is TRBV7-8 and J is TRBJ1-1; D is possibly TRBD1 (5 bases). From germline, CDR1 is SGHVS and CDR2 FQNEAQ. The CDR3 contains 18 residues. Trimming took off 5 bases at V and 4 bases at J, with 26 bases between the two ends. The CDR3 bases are TGTGCCAGCAGCGTACTCGCCCGGGGACCCCCCTTGGGCACTGAAGCTTTCTTT. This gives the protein CASSVLARGPPLGTEAFF.

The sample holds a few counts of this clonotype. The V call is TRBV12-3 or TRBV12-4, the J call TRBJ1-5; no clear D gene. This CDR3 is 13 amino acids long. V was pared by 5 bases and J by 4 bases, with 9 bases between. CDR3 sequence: CASSLRVNQPQHF. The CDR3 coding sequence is TGTGCCAGCAGTCTTCGGGTGAATCAGCCCCAGCATTTT.

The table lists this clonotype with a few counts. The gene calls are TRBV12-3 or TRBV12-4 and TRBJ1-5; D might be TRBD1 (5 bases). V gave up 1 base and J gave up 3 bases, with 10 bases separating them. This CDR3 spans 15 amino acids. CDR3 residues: CASSLGGTVNQPQHF. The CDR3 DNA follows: TGTGCCAGCAGTTTAGGGGGGACGGTCAATCAGCCCCAGCATTTT.

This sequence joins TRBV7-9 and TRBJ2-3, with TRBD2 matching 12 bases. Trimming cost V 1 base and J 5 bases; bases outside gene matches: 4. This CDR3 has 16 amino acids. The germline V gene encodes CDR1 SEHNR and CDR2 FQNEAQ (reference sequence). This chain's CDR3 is CASSLELAGGEDTQYF. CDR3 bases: TGTGCCAGCAGCTTAGAACTAGCGGGGGGAGAAGATACGCAGTATTTT.

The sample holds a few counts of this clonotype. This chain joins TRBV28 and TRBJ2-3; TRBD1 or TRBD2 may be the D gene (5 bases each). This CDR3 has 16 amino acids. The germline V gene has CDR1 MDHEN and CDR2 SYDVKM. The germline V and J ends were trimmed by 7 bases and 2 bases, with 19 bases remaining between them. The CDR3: CASTPSVGRYTDTQYF. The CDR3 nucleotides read TGTGCCAGCACCCCATCGGTGGGACGGTACACAGATACGCAGTATTTT.

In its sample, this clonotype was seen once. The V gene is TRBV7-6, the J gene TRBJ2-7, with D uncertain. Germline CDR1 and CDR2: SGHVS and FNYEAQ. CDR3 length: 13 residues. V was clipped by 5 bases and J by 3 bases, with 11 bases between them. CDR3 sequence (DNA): TGTGCCAGCAGCCTCGCCCCCTACTACGAGCAGTACTTC. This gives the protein CASSLAPYYEQYF.

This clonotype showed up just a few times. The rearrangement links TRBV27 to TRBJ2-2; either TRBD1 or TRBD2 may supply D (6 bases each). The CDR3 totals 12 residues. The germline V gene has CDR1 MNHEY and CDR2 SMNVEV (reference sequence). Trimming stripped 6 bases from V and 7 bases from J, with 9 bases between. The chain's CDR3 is CASSGGNGELFF. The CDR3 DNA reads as TGTGCCAGCAGCGGGGGCAACGGGGAGCTGTTTTTT.

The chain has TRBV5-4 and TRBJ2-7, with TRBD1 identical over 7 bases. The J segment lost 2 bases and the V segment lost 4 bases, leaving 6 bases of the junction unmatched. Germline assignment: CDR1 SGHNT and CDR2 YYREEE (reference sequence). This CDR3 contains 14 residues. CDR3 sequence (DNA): TGTGCCAGCAGCACAACAGGGGTACCCTACGAGCAGTACTTC. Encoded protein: CASSTTGVPYEQYF.

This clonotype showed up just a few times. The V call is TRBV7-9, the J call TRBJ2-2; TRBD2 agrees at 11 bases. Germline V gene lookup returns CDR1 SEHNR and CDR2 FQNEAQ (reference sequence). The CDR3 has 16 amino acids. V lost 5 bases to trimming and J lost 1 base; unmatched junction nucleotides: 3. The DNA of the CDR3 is TGTGCCAGCAGCCTCGGACTAGCGGGGAACACCGGGGAGCTGTTTTTT. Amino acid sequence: CASSLGLAGNTGELFF.

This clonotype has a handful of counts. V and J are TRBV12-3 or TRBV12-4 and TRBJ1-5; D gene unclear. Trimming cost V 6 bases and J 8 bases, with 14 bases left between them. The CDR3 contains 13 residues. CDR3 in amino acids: CASSLPFGEPQHF. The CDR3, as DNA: TGTGCCAGCAGCCTGCCGTTTGGGGAGCCCCAGCATTTT.

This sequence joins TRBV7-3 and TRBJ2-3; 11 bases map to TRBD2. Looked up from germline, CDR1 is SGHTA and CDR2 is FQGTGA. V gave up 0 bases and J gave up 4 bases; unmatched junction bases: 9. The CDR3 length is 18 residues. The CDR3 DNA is TGTGCCAGCAGCTTAACGGGGGTAGCGGGGGGGCGTGCAGATACGCAGTATTTT. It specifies CASSLTGVAGGRADTQYF.

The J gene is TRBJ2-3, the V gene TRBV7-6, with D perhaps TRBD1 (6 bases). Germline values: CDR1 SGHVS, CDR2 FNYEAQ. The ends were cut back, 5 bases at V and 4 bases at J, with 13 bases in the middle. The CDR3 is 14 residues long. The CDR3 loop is CASSLGALADTQYF. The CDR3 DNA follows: TGTGCCAGCAGCCTGGGGGCTTTAGCAGATACGCAGTATTTT.

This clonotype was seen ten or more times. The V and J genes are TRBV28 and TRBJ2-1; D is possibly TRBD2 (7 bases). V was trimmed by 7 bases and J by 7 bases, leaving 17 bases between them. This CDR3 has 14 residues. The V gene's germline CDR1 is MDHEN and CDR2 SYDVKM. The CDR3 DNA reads TGTGCCAGCATCCCCGGGGGGCCTCAGAATGAGCAGTTCTTC. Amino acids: CASIPGGPQNEQFF.

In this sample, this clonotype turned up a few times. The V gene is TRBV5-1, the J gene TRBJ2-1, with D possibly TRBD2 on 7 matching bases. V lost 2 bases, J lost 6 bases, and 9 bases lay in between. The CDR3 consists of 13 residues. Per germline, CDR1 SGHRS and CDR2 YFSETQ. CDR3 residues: CASSFAGANEQFF. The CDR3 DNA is TGCGCCAGCAGCTTTGCGGGGGCCAATGAGCAGTTCTTC.

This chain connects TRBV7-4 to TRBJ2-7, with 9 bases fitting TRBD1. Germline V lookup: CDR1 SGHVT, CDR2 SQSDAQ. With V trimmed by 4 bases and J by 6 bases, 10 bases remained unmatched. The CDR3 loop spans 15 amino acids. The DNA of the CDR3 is TGTGCCAGCAGCTCTGGAGGGACAGGGATTGTCGAGCAGTACTTC. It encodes CASSSGGTGIVEQYF.

In DNA form, the CDR3 reads TGTGCCAGTAGTATAGCCTTACAGGGGAGGCACCAGCATTTT. This codes for CASSIALQGRHQHF. The V call is TRBV19, the J call TRBJ1-5; TRBD1 matches at 7 bases. V shed 1 base, J shed 12 bases, and the junction held 9 bases outside the gene matches. The CDR3 contains 14 residues. The germline V gene encodes CDR1 LNHDA and CDR2 SQIVND (reference sequence).

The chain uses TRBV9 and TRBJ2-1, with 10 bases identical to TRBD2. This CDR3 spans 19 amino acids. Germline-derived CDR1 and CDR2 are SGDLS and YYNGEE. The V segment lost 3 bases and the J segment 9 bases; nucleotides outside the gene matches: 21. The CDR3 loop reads CASSATLPLGQRGGGEQFF. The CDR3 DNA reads TGTGCCAGCAGCGCGACCCTCCCCCTGGGCCAGCGGGGGGGAGGTGAGCAGTTCTTC. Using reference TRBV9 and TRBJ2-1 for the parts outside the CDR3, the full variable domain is DSGVTQTPKHLITATGQRVTLRCSPRSGDLSVYWYQQSLDQGLQFLIQYYNGEERAKGNILERFSAQQFPDLHSELNLSSLELGDSALYFCASSATLPLGQRGGGEQFFGPGTRLTVL.

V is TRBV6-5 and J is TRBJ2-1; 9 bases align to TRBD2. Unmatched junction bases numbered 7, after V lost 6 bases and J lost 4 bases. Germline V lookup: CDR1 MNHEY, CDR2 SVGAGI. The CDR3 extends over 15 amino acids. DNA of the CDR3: TGTGCCAGCAGCATAAGCGGGGGGCAGTACAATGAGCAGTTCTTC. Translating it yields CASSISGGQYNEQFF.

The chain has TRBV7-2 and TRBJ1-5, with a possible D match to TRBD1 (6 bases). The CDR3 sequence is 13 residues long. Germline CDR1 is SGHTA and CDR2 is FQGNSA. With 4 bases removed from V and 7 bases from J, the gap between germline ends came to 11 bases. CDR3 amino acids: CASSSGAGQPQHF. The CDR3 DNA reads TGTGCCAGCAGCTCGGGGGCCGGGCAGCCCCAGCATTTT.

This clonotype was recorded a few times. The CDR3 DNA sequence: TGTGCCAGCAGCTTAGAATTTCGGGGGGGCTCCTACGAGCAGTACTTC. This encodes CASSLEFRGGSYEQYF. V gene TRBV7-6 combines with J gene TRBJ2-7, with 8 bases aligning to TRBD2. Germline V CDR1 and CDR2: SGHVS, FNYEAQ. V lost 1 base to trimming and J lost 0 bases; unmatched junction nucleotides: 5. The CDR3 loop spans 16 amino acids.

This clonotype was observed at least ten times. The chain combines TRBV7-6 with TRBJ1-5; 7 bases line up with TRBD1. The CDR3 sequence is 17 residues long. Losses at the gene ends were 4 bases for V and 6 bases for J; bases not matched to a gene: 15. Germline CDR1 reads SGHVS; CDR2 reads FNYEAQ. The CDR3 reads CASSSLRGGGLPQPQHF. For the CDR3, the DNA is TGTGCCAGCAGCTCCCTCCGGGGAGGGGGCCTACCTCAGCCCCAGCATTTT.

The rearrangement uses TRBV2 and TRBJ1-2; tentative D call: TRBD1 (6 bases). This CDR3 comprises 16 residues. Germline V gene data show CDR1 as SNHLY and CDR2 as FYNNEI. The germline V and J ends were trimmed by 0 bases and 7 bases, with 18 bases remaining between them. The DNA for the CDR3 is TGTGCCAGCAGTGAAGCGCTTATGGGGGGGCCGGTTGGCTACACCTTC. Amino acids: CASSEALMGGPVGYTF.

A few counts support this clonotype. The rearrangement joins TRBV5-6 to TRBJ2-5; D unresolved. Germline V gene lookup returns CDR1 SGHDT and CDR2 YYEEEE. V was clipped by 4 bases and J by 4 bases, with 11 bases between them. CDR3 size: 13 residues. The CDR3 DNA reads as TGTGCCAGCAGCCCCAGACCTCGAGAGACCCAGTACTTC. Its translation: CASSPRPRETQYF.

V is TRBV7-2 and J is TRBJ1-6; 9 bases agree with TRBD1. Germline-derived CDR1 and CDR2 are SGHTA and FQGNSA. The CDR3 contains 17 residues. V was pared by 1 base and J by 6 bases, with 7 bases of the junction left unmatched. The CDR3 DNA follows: TGTGCCAGCAGCTTAGGCGGGACAGGGCCTTTTAATTCACCCCTCCACTTT. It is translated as CASSLGGTGPFNSPLHF.

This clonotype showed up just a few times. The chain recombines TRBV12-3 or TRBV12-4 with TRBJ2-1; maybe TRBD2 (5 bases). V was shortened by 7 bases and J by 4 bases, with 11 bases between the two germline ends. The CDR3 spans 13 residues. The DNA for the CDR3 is TGTGCCAGCAACACTCTAGCTTACAATGAGCAGTTCTTC. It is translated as CASNTLAYNEQFF.

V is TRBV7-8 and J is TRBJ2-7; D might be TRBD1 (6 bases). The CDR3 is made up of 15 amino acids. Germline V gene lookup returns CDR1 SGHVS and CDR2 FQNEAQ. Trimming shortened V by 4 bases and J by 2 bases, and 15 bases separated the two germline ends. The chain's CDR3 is CASSWPPGQTYEQYF. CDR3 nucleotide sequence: TGTGCCAGCAGCTGGCCCCCGGGACAAACCTACGAGCAGTACTTC. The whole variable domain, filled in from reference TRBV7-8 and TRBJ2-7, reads GAGVSQSPRYKVAKRGQDVALRCDPISGHVSLFWYQQALGQGPEFLTYFQNEAQLDKSGLPSDRFFAERPEGSVSTLKIQRTQQEDSAVYLCASSWPPGQTYEQYFGPGTRLTVT.